One and the same sample provided the 18 T cell receptor beta chains below, sequenced in a study of blood T cell repertoires in COVID-19. This table comes from immunoSEQ multiplex PCR, and its TCRdb copy is limited to in-frame clones, with some not included. Here the sample spans 300,000 to 350,000 clones, 90% to 95% being singletons. The sample consisted of PBMCs or T cells enriched from blood (not recorded which). Receptors originate from a woman aged 25 to 39 who had been exposed to COVID-19.

This chain connects TRBV19 to TRBJ1-2; D call uncertain. From germline, CDR1 is LNHDA and CDR2 SQIVND (reference sequence). The CDR3 sequence is 14 residues long. Trimming cost V 3 bases and J 0 bases, with 8 bases left between them. CDR3 DNA: TGTGCCAGTAGTATGGAGATTGCTAACTATGGCTACACCTTC. Residues: CASSMEIANYGYTF.

The chain is built from TRBV3-1 (or the pseudogene TRBV3-2) and TRBJ2-5, with 8 bases that match TRBD2. Germline assignment: CDR1 LGHDT and CDR2 YNNKEL (reference sequence). CDR3 size: 15 residues. The V gene end was trimmed by 1 base and the J gene end by 6 bases; junction bases not matched to a gene: 7. DNA of the CDR3: TGTGCCAGCAGCCAAGGCGGCAGCGGGGGAAAGACCCAGTACTTC. Translating it yields CASSQGGSGGKTQYF.

This chain uses TRBV25-1 with TRBJ2-7, with 7 bases that match TRBD1. Unmatched junction bases numbered 0, after V lost 4 bases and J lost 3 bases. The CDR3 contains 12 residues. Germline-derived CDR1 and CDR2 are MGHDK and SYGVNS. DNA of the CDR3: TGTGCCAGCAGTGGGGACAGCTACGAGCAGTACTTC. Its translation is CASSGDSYEQYF.

The gene calls are TRBV12-2 and TRBJ1-4. TRBV12-2 is a known pseudogene. The CDR3 contains 19 residues. CDR3 nucleotide sequence: TGTGCAAGTCGCTTACATTTCCCATTAAAGGCTCGGGGTAATGAAAAACTGTTTTTT. It encodes CASRLHFPLKARGNEKLFF.

The V and J genes are TRBV15 and TRBJ1-6, with D maybe TRBD1 (5 bases). Germline CDR1 is LNHNV and CDR2 is YYDKDF (reference sequence). CDR3 length equals 14 residues. Trimming removed 3 bases from V and 7 bases from J, with 10 bases in between. DNA of the CDR3: TGTGCCACCAGCAGTTACAGGAACAATTCACCCCTCCACTTT. Residues: CATSSYRNNSPLHF.

The CDR3 reads CAISVGPRGQYF. The CDR3 nucleotides read TGTGCCATCAGTGTGGGACCGCGGGGGCAGTATTTT. The chain is built from TRBV10-3 and TRBJ2-3; TRBD2 is a possible D gene (6 bases). The CDR3 runs to 12 residues. The germline V gene has CDR1 ENHRY and CDR2 SYGVKD. V was pared by 4 bases and J by 11 bases, with 13 bases between.

The chain employs TRBV11-2 and TRBJ2-7; 8 bases are shared with TRBD1. V gave up 2 bases and J gave up 5 bases; unmatched junction bases: 5. CDR3 length equals 14 residues. The germline gives CDR1 SGHAT, CDR2 FQNNGV. The CDR3 spells CASSLRTGRNEQYF. The CDR3 DNA follows: TGTGCCAGCAGCTTAAGGACAGGGAGGAACGAGCAGTACTTC.

V gene TRBV5-6 combines with J gene TRBJ2-6, with a tentative D call TRBD1 (6 bases). This CDR3 contains 17 residues. Germline V CDR1 and CDR2: SGHDT, YYEEEE. The V gene lost 3 bases and the J gene lost 3 bases, with 16 bases spanning the gap. Here the CDR3 reads CASSSLGTPSGANVLTF. The CDR3, as DNA: TGTGCCAGCAGCTCTCTCGGGACACCGAGTGGGGCCAACGTCCTGACTTTC.

The chain recombines TRBV5-1 with TRBJ2-5; TRBD2 aligns across 12 bases. Germline V lookup: CDR1 SGHRS, CDR2 YFSETQ. V gave up 1 base and J gave up 5 bases; unmatched junction bases: 6. This CDR3 contains 16 residues. The chain's CDR3 is CASSLFLAGGRETQYF. The CDR3 nucleotides are TGCGCCAGCAGCTTGTTCCTAGCGGGGGGGCGGGAGACCCAGTACTTC. Using reference TRBV5-1 and TRBJ2-5 for the parts outside the CDR3, the full variable domain is KAGVTQTPRYLIKTRGQQVTLSCSPISGHRSVSWYQQTPGQGLQFLFEYFSETQRNKGNFPGRFSGRQFSNSRSEMNVSTLELGDSALYLCASSLFLAGGRETQYFGPGTRLLVL.

This chain uses TRBV3-1 (or the pseudogene TRBV3-2) with TRBJ2-3; D may be TRBD1 (5 bases). Germline-derived CDR1 and CDR2 are LGHDT and YNNKEL (reference sequence). With 0 bases removed from V and 0 bases from J, the gap between germline ends came to 13 bases. This CDR3 comprises 17 residues. The CDR3 region has the DNA TGTGCCAGCAGCCAAGATGACAGTCCCACTAGCACAGATACGCAGTATTTT. Translation: CASSQDDSPTSTDTQYF.

The chain couples TRBV19 to TRBJ1-5, with 9 bases that match TRBD1. Trimming removed 5 bases from V and 7 bases from J; junction bases left unmatched: 9. CDR3 size: 15 residues. Germline CDR1 LNHDA, CDR2 SQIVND (reference sequence). The CDR3 sequence is CASSRNTGGGQPQHF. For the CDR3, the DNA is TGTGCCAGTAGTCGGAATACAGGGGGCGGGCAGCCCCAGCATTTT.

The V and J genes are TRBV18 and TRBJ1-2; D is uncertain. The CDR3 is made up of 12 amino acids. Per the germline V gene, CDR1 is KGHSH and CDR2 is LQKENI. V was pared by 4 bases and J by 4 bases, with 7 bases between. The CDR3 loop is CASSLGLYGYTF. The CDR3 nucleotides are TGTGCCAGCTCACTTGGACTCTATGGCTACACCTTC.

Only one count was recorded for this clone. The chain is built from TRBV4-1 and TRBJ1-2, with D possibly TRBD1 on 6 matching bases. The germline CDR1 and CDR2 sequences are MGHRA and YSYEKL. The CDR3 loop spans 15 amino acids. V lost 2 bases and J 6 bases, leaving 16 bases between the germline ends. CDR3 DNA: TGCGCCAGCAGCCAATATCCAGGGGACACTGATGGCTACACCTTC. It yields the protein CASSQYPGDTDGYTF.

This chain connects TRBV9 to TRBJ1-2; 8 bases match TRBD1. The V gene end was trimmed by 3 bases and the J gene end by 2 bases; junction bases not matched to a gene: 9. Germline CDR1 SGDLS, CDR2 YYNGEE. CDR3 length equals 16 residues. The DNA for the CDR3 is TGTGCCAGCAGCGCCCAACGGGACAGGCAGAACTATGGCTACACCTTC. It yields the protein CASSAQRDRQNYGYTF.

The V call is TRBV25-1, the J call TRBJ1-2; D not certain. CDR1 is MGHDK and CDR2 is SYGVNS in the germline V gene. CDR3 length: 11 amino acids. Trimming removed 2 bases at V and 4 bases at J, with 2 bases between. CDR3 loop: CASSELYGYTF. The CDR3 nucleotides read TGTGCCAGCAGTGAACTCTATGGCTACACCTTC.

This clone has more than one count but fewer than ten. The rearrangement uses TRBV5-1 and TRBJ2-7; D may be TRBD1 (6 bases). This CDR3 is built from 17 residues. With 1 base removed from V and 6 bases from J, the gap between germline ends came to 23 bases. The V gene's germline CDR1 is SGHRS and CDR2 YFSETQ. The CDR3 sequence is CASSLTMDRSPGFEQYF. In DNA form, the CDR3 reads TGCGCCAGCAGCTTGACAATGGACAGATCTCCAGGCTTCGAGCAGTACTTC.

The chain recombines TRBV7-9 with TRBJ2-3; possibly TRBD2 for D (6 bases). Germline CDR1 is SEHNR and CDR2 is FQNEAQ (reference sequence). Trimming cost V 2 bases and J 0 bases, with 12 bases left between them. The CDR3 has 16 residues. The CDR3 sequence: CASSLLRGYSTDTQYF. CDR3 sequence (DNA): TGTGCCAGCAGCTTACTGCGGGGCTATAGCACAGATACGCAGTATTTT.

The genes are TRBV18 and TRBJ2-7, with TRBD2 matching 7 bases. The CDR3 runs to 14 residues. Germline trimming cut 4 bases from V and 2 bases from J; bases unmatched to any gene: 5. The germline CDR1 and CDR2 sequences are KGHSH and LQKENI. CDR3 sequence reads: CASSRGLEPYEQYF. The CDR3 DNA reads as TGTGCCAGCTCACGCGGACTAGAGCCCTACGAGCAGTACTTC. The full variable domain, with the rest looked up from reference TRBV18 and TRBJ2-7, is NAGVMQNPRHLVRRRGQEARLRCSPMKGHSHVYWYRQLPEEGLKFMVYLQKENIIDESGMPKERFSAEFPKEGPSILRIQQVVRGDSAAYFCASSRGLEPYEQYFGPGTRLTVT.